This TCR beta chain stems from a study of blood T cell repertoires in COVID-19. Across the whole study: Sources were T cells, B-cell-depleted T cells, or PBMCs; the material itself was cDNA or gDNA.

Sequencing used immunoSEQ multiplex PCR; TCRdb keeps in-frame clones, though not all of them. The sample shows fewer than 350,000 clones, around nine tenths of them seen only once. There are 15 residues in the CDR3. CDR1 SGDLS and CDR2 YYNGEE come from the germline V gene. Trimming took off 0 bases at V and 0 bases at J, with 8 bases between the two ends. Cohort placement rested on clinical history that participants reported themselves. Donors in Cohort 3 who had recovered were those with two negative PCRs, healthcare professional clearance, or resolution of their symptoms. Sequenced sample: PBMCs or T cells enriched from blood (not recorded which). The clonotype comes from a man aged 55 to 69 who had recovered from COVID-19. The V gene is TRBV9, the J gene TRBJ2-3, with a weak D call TRBD2 (6 bases). CDR3 protein: CASSVGLVSTDTQYF. CDR3 in DNA: TGTGCCAGCAGCGTAGGACTAGTTAGCACAGATACGCAGTATTTT.